This TCR beta chain came from a study of Graves' ophthalmopathy and Graves' hyperthyroidism. From germline, CDR1 is SGHKS and CDR2 YYEKEE (reference sequence). The CDR3 sequence is 15 residues long. V was trimmed by 4 bases and J by 2 bases, leaving 16 bases between them. Whole-study results and caveats: Discriminating ophthalmopathy from stable hyperthyroidism, a 13-signature model attained a sensitivity of around 87% and a specificity of 81.08%. Blood contained most expanded thyroid clonotypes exceeding 0.001 frequency.

The study excluded patients with other autoimmune diseases, uncontrolled infections, pregnancy or lactation. RNA transcripts served as template for amplifying TCR beta CDR3 sequences. HTBI-primed first-round RT-PCR preceded second-round multiplex PCR. TCRdb ran MiXCR on the multiplex PCR reads and lists one entry per CDR3 protein. Among more than 1,000,000 distinct CDR3 sequences listed, roughly two fifths were seen once. This clonotype was counted at least ten times. Its matching antigen is unknown. The sequence derives from an adult man with Graves' hyperthyroidism. The gene calls are TRBV5-5 and TRBJ2-7; D is perhaps TRBD1 (6 bases). Specimen: peripheral blood or thyroid tissue (not recorded which). The CDR3 bases are TGTGCCAGCAGCAGGGACATAGGGGCCGCCTACGAGCAGTACTTC. The encoded protein is CASSRDIGAAYEQYF.